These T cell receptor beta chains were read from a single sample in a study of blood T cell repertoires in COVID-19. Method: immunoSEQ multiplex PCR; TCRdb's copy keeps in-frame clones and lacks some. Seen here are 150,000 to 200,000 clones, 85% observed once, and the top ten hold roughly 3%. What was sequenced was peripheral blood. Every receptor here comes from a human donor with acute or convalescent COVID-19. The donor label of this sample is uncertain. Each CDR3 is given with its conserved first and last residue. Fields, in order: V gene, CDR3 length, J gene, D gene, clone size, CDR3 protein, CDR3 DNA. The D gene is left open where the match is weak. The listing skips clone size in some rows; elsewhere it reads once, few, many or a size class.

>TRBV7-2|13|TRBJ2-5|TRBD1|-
CASSADRKETQYF
TGTGCCAGCAGCGCGGACAGGAAAGAGACCCAGTACTTC
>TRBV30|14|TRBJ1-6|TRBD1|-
CAETGGLPNSPLHF
TGTGCCGAAACAGGGGGCTTACCTAATTCACCCCTCCACTTT
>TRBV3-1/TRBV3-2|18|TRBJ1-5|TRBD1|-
CASSQRQGRWVGNQPQHF
TGTGCCAGCAGCCAGCGACAGGGAAGGTGGGTTGGCAATCAGCCCCAGCATTTT
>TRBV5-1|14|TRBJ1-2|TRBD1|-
CASSSYGTGLGYTF
TGCGCCAGCAGCTCGTACGGGACAGGGCTTGGCTACACCTTC
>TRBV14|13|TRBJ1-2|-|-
CASSHRGAIGYTF
TGTGCCAGCAGCCACCGCGGGGCTATTGGCTACACCTTC
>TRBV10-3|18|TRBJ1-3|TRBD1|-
CAIRSGQGKSLSGNTIYF
TGTGCCATCAGATCGGGACAGGGCAAGAGCCTCTCTGGAAACACCATATATTTT
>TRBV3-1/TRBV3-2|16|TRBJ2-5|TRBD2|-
CASSPSSGGPVGAQYF
TGTGCCAGCAGCCCGTCTAGCGGGGGCCCGGTGGGAGCCCAGTACTTC
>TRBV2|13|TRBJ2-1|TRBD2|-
CASGLAGANEQFF
TGTGCCAGCGGACTAGCGGGGGCCAATGAGCAGTTCTTC
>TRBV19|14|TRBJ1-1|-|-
CASSILQQGVGNFF
TGTGCCAGTAGTATCCTTCAACAGGGCGTGGGGAATTTCTTT
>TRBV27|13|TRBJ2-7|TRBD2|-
CASSWGTSVEQYF
TGTGCCAGCAGTTGGGGGACTAGCGTCGAGCAGTACTTC
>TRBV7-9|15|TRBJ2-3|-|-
CASSLVGTSTDTQYF
TGTGCCAGCAGCTTAGTCGGGACTAGCACAGATACGCAGTATTTT
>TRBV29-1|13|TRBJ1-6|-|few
CSVRVSYNSPLHF
TGCAGCGTTCGGGTTTCCTATAATTCACCCCTCCACTTT
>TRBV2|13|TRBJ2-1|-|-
CASRTGIDNEQFF
TGTGCCAGCAGAACAGGGATTGACAATGAGCAGTTCTTC
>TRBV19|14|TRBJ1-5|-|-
CASSIDSGNQPQHF
TGTGCCAGTAGTATAGATTCAGGGAATCAGCCCCAGCATTTT
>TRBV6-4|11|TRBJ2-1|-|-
CASSAGNEQFF
TGTGCCAGCAGTGCAGGGAATGAGCAGTTCTTC
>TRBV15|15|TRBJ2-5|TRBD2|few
CATSRSGGGQETQYF
TGTGCCACCAGCAGGAGCGGGGGGGGGCAAGAGACCCAGTACTTC
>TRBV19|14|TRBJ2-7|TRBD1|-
CASSASQGAHEQYF
TGTGCCAGTAGTGCTTCACAGGGGGCCCACGAGCAGTACTTC
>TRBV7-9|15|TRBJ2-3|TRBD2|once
CASTPTSGSTDTQYF
TGTGCCAGCACCCCGACTAGCGGGAGCACAGATACGCAGTATTTT
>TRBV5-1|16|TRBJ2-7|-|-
CASSRSTGSNSYEQYF
TGCGCCAGCAGCCGTTCGACGGGGTCCAATTCCTACGAGCAGTACTTC
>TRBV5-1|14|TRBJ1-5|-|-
CASSERPGNQPQHF
TGCGCCAGCAGCGAGAGGCCCGGCAATCAGCCCCAGCATTTT
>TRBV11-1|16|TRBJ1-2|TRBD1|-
CASSPDRGLRNYGYTF
TGTGCCAGCAGCCCGGACAGGGGGCTTAGGAACTATGGCTACACCTTC
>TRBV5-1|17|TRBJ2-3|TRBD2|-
CASSLALGGISTDTQYF
TGCGCCAGCAGCTTGGCTTTGGGGGGGATTAGCACAGATACGCAGTATTTT
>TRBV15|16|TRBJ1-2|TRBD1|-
CATSRGTGAGFGGYTF
TGTGCCACCAGCCGCGGGACAGGGGCTGGTTTTGGCGGCTACACCTTC
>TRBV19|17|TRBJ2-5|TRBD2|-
CASSIGGLAGGQQTQYF
TGTGCCAGTAGTATAGGAGGTCTAGCGGGGGGGCAGCAGACCCAGTACTTC
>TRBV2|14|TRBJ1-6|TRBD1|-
CASRSGQGSSPLHF
TGTGCCAGCAGGTCGGGACAGGGAAGTTCACCCCTCCACTTT
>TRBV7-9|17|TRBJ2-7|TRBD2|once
CASRSTGGWGDIYEQYF
TGTGCCAGCAGGTCTACCGGGGGGTGGGGTGATATCTACGAGCAGTACTTC
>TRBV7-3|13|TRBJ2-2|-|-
CASSLEGTGELFF
TGTGCCAGCAGCTTGGAGGGAACCGGGGAGCTGTTTTTT
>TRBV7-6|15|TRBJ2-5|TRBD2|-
CASISSGGAGETQYF
TGTGCCAGCATATCTAGCGGGGGGGCCGGGGAGACCCAGTACTTC
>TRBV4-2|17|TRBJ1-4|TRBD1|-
CASSHVGRQGATEKLFF
TGTGCCAGCAGCCACGTCGGTAGACAGGGGGCTACGGAAAAACTGTTTTTT
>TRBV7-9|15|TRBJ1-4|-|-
CASSLGSARPEKLFF
TGTGCCAGCAGCTTAGGGAGTGCGCGGCCCGAAAAACTGTTTTTT
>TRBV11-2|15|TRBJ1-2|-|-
CASSPAGLTSSGYTF
TGTGCCAGCAGCCCAGCGGGGTTGACAAGCTCTGGCTACACCTTC
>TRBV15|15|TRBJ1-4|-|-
CATSTQVVTNEKLFF
TGTGCCACCAGCACCCAGGTGGTTACTAATGAAAAACTGTTTTTT
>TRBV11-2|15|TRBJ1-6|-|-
CARCVVHLYNSPLHF
TGTGCCAGGTGCGTGGTTCATCTCTATAATTCACCCCTCCACTTT
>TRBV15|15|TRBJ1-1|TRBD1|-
CATSRGGTGNTEAFF
TGTGCCACCAGCAGAGGAGGGACAGGGAATACTGAAGCTTTCTTT
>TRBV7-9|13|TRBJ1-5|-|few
CASSLEQYQPQHF
TGTGCCAGCAGCTTGGAACAGTATCAGCCCCAGCATTTT
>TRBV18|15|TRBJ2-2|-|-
CASSPSDRAPGELFF
TGTGCCAGCTCACCCTCGGACAGAGCACCCGGGGAGCTGTTTTTT